This paragraph reports one T cell receptor beta chain. As processed by the authors: Reference gene primer amplification yielded estimated nucleated cell counts. TCRdb keeps only in-frame clones here, not all; method: immunoSEQ multiplex PCR. D and trimming were read from the DNA, whereas the V and J calls and clone size are those reported in that table. The sample shows roughly 300,000 clones, 92% of them seen only once. The V and J ends lost 3 bases and 0 bases, in that order; junction bases with no gene match: 8. The CDR3 has 17 residues. Germline lookup yields CDR1 MNHNS and CDR2 SASEGT. The data were obtained in a study of blood T cell repertoires in COVID-19. Study-wide context: Samples representing acute and convalescent COVID-19 were sourced from the United States, Italy and Spain.

Participants' reported clinical history set cohort assignment. The clonotype comes from a young woman who had recovered from COVID-19. The J gene is TRBJ2-1, the V gene TRBV6-1; TRBD2 agrees at 7 bases. The sample taken for sequencing was PBMCs or T cells enriched from blood (not recorded which). In DNA form, the CDR3 reads TGTGCCAGCAGTGACCCCGGAGGGAGGGGCTCCTACAATGAGCAGTTCTTC. Translation: CASSDPGGRGSYNEQFF.